The T cell receptor (beta chain) described here comes from a study of shared clonotypes between healthy human individuals. A remark on this clone: The same CDR3 also results from other DNA sequences found in this sample.

Assay used: immunoSEQ multiplex PCR; TCRdb lists only in-frame clones, some missing. The sample lists millions of clones; about 95% were seen once. The naive CD8 fraction comprised CD45RO-negative cells positively selected for CCR7 and excluded terminally differentiated effector memory CD45RA+ cells. Those who donated, Caucasian adults without exception, all lived in Nashville, Tennessee. Germline CDR1 reads GTSNPN; CDR2 reads SVGIG (reference sequence). V lost 0 bases and J lost 5, with 4 bases in between. The CDR3 is 11 amino acids. The TCR was taken from a man between 18 and 29 years old in good health. The V and J genes are TRBV30 and TRBJ1-1, with D hard to call. The specimen was naive CD8+ T cells sorted from blood. The CDR3 is CAWSVGTEAFF. The CDR3 nucleotides read TGTGCCTGGAGTGTCGGAACTGAAGCTTTCTTT.